Presented here are 10 T cell receptor beta chains from one specimen sequenced in a study of T-cell reconstitution after alpha-beta-depleted transplantation in children. Unique molecular identifiers featured in how the TCRbeta library was prepared. One entry per CDR3 protein results from TCRdb running MiXCR on the PCR reads. This table holds approximately 800,000 distinct CDR3 sequences, 15% to 20% found once. The material sequenced was PBMCs, mostly from graft donor cells, taken 360 days after TCRalphabeta/CD19-depleted stem cell transplant. Source of these receptors: a male patient aged 5 to 17 who had a stem cell transplant for acute lymphoblastic leukemia, so the T cells may come from the graft donor.

This clonotype was found a few times. Germline is not matched at one junction end, which may reflect a read error. The J gene is TRBJ2-2, the V gene TRBV3-1; D is perhaps TRBD1 or TRBD2 (5 bases each). The germline V gene encodes CDR1 LGHDT and CDR2 YNNKEL (reference sequence). This CDR3 spans 17 amino acids. Written as DNA, the CDR3 is TGTGCCTGCAGCCAAGATCTTTTGAGGGGAGCCGGCGGGGAGCTGTTTTTT. Its translation: CACSQDLLRGAGGELFF.

V and J are TRBV5-1 and TRBJ2-7, with a tentative D call TRBD2 (5 bases). Trimming stripped 1 base from V and 3 bases from J, with 14 bases between. Germline assignment: CDR1 SGHRS and CDR2 YFSETQ. This CDR3 is 15 amino acids long. CDR3 in amino acids: CASSLWGAQDYEQYF. For the CDR3, the DNA is TGCGCCAGCAGCTTGTGGGGAGCCCAGGACTACGAGCAGTACTTC.

The J gene is TRBJ2-7, the V gene TRBV12-3 or TRBV12-4, with TRBD2 identical over 14 bases. V lost 8 bases and J lost 7; bases outside the gene matches: 10. CDR3 length: 15 residues. The CDR3 sequence: CASRIGTSGRREQYF. The DNA of the CDR3 is TGTGCCAGCCGGATCGGGACTAGCGGGAGAAGGGAGCAGTACTTC.

V and J are TRBV20-1 and TRBJ2-1; D possibly corresponds to TRBD2 (5 bases). The CDR3 loop spans 13 amino acids. Deletions cut 0 bases from V and 8 bases from J, with 11 bases between. Germline V gene data show CDR1 as DFQATT and CDR2 as SNEGSKA (reference sequence). The CDR3 bases are TGCAGTGCTAGAGATGGCCTAGCTTATGAGCAGTTCTTC. Translation: CSARDGLAYEQFF.

This clonotype was seen ten or more times. The chain carries TRBV24-1 and TRBJ2-1, with D tentatively TRBD2 (6 bases). Trimming cost V 3 bases and J 0 bases, with 11 bases left between them. The CDR3 length is 16 residues. Germline V lookup: CDR1 KGHDR, CDR2 SFDVKD. CDR3 residues: CATSDRWGVSYNEQFF. The CDR3 DNA sequence: TGTGCCACCAGTGATCGCTGGGGGGTCTCCTACAATGAGCAGTTCTTC.

This rearrangement joins TRBV20-1 to TRBJ2-5; no definite D call. CDR1 is DFQATT, CDR2 SNEGSKA, per germline (reference sequence). The V end lost 6 bases, the J end lost 3 bases, and 14 bases lay between the germline ends. CDR3 size: 13 residues. The CDR3 reads CSAPGGREETQYF. CDR3 sequence (DNA): TGCAGTGCCCCCGGCGGACGAGAAGAGACCCAGTACTTC.

The chain joins TRBV20-1 to TRBJ1-5; the D is unclear. CDR3 size: 16 residues. Germline V gene lookup returns CDR1 DFQATT and CDR2 SNEGSKA (reference sequence). V was pared by 0 bases and J by 0 bases, with 12 bases between. This chain's CDR3 is CSARDWTQYSNQPQHF. The CDR3 DNA is TGCAGTGCTAGAGATTGGACGCAATATAGCAATCAGCCCCAGCATTTT.

This clonotype has just a few counts. The chain employs TRBV7-2 and TRBJ2-1, with TRBD2 identical over 11 bases. CDR3 size: 14 residues. V lost 10 bases and J lost 2; bases outside the gene matches: 4. Germline V gene lookup returns CDR1 SGHTA and CDR2 FQGNSA. The chain's CDR3 is CATRLAGPYNEQFF. CDR3 DNA sequence: TGTGCCACCAGACTAGCGGGACCCTACAATGAGCAGTTCTTC.

This clonotype was counted at least ten times. The rearrangement links TRBV29-1 to TRBJ2-6; TRBD2 might be the D (6 bases). The CDR3 sequence is 17 residues long. V lost 3 bases, J lost 2 bases, and 17 bases lay in between. Germline-derived CDR1 and CDR2 are SQVTM and ANQGSEA. CDR3 bases: TGCAGCGTTGATAGGAGGGGAGTTTTTACTGGGGCCAACGTCCTGACTTTC. It yields the protein CSVDRRGVFTGANVLTF.

The rearrangement joins TRBV2 to TRBJ2-2, with a weak D call TRBD2 (6 bases). V lost 8 bases and J 5 bases, leaving 15 bases between the germline ends. Germline CDR1 SNHLY, CDR2 FYNNEI. The CDR3 extends over 14 amino acids. The chain's CDR3 is CASPGREETGELFF. In nucleotides, the CDR3 is TGTGCCAGCCCCGGGCGGGAAGAAACCGGGGAGCTGTTTTTT.